This section outlines one T cell receptor beta chain sequence together with its context. As originally analysed: Estimated nucleated cell counts came from reference gene primer amplification. TCRdb's table, derived via immunoSEQ multiplex PCR, lists solely in-frame clones and lacks some. That table gives V, J and clone size, and the DNA gave D and trimming. This table holds 250,000 to 400,000 clones, under 90% found once. The data belong to a study of blood T cell repertoires in COVID-19. Study-level background: PBMCs, B-cell-depleted T cells, or T cells provided the cDNA or gDNA that made up the material.

Seattle researchers signed up patients amid active infection and tracked them longitudinally. This TCR was sampled from a young woman with COVID-19, enrolled during active disease. Sequencing was carried out using peripheral blood.

The CDR3 loop reads CASSRQGHTGELFF. The DNA for the CDR3 is TGTGCCAGCAGCCGACAGGGGCACACCGGGGAGCTGTTTTTT. This chain joins TRBV7-3 and TRBJ2-2; 8 bases align to TRBD1. With 5 bases clipped from V and 3 bases from J, the junction kept 2 bases outside the gene matches. Per the germline V gene, CDR1 is SGHTA and CDR2 is FQGTGA. This CDR3 is 14 amino acids long.